This entry is about one T cell receptor (beta chain). CDR3 length: 15 amino acids. The V gene lost 7 bases and the J gene lost 1 base, with 15 bases spanning the gap. Germline V gene sequence: CDR1 SGHRS, CDR2 YFSETQ. Methods used by the authors: For nucleated cells, counts were estimated from reference gene primer amplification. TCRdb keeps only in-frame clones here, not all; method: immunoSEQ multiplex PCR. V and J calls and clone size come straight from that table; D and trimming were deduced from the DNA. Here the sample spans around 170,000 clones, approximately 90% being singletons. This entry comes from a study of blood T cell repertoires in COVID-19. Study background: The United States, Italy and Spain provided the acute and convalescent COVID-19 samples. The analysed material was cDNA or gDNA that came from T cells, B-cell-depleted T cells, or PBMCs.

This receptor was identified in a woman in her twenties or thirties with acute or convalescent COVID-19. The chain links TRBV5-1 to TRBJ2-1, with a tentative D call TRBD2 (6 bases). Sequenced sample: peripheral blood. This CDR3 is CASSPEGGSYNEQFF. The CDR3, as DNA: TGCGCCAGCTCGCCGGAGGGCGGTTCCTACAATGAGCAGTTCTTC. Filled out from reference TRBV5-1 and TRBJ2-1, the complete variable domain reads KAGVTQTPRYLIKTRGQQVTLSCSPISGHRSVSWYQQTPGQGLQFLFEYFSETQRNKGNFPGRFSGRQFSNSRSEMNVSTLELGDSALYLCASSPEGGSYNEQFFGPGTRLTVL.